The clone carrying this TCR beta chain has just a few counts. Its cognate antigen is unknown. This sample was included in a study of response to subunit inactivated influenza vaccine. Overall study findings and caveats: Few new T cells, the authors suggested, are recruited by each seasonal influenza vaccination.

This CDR3 region has 14 residues. The ends were cut back, 4 bases at V and 2 bases at J, with 10 bases in the middle. Germline V gene sequence: CDR1 MDHEN, CDR2 SYDVKM. TCRdb fed the RT-PCR reads into MiXCR, producing one record per CDR3 protein. The repertoire holds about 480,000 distinct CDR3 sequences, with 10% to 15% as singletons. V is TRBV28 and J is TRBJ2-3; no reliable D call. The origin of this receptor is a man aged 50 or older who received an inactivated influenza vaccine. The starting material was PBMCs from blood, obtained 45 days after vaccination. CDR3 region: CASSSPTYTDTQYF. CDR3 sequence (DNA): TGTGCCAGCAGTTCCCCGACGTACACAGATACGCAGTATTTT.